One and the same sample provided the 3 T cell receptor beta chains below, sequenced in a study of blood T cell repertoires in COVID-19 (dated by TCRdb to 2018 to 2020). The library was prepared using the immunoSEQ multiplex PCR assay. Held by TCRdb, this immuneACCESS table contains in-frame sequences only and omits some clones. Under half of the omission traces to an unresolved V gene where checked; the cause of the rest is unknown. The sample profile shows about 200,000 clones; roughly three quarters of them were found once. Roughly 5.7% of the sample rests with the top ten. Sequenced sample: peripheral blood. The origin of the receptors is a woman between 35 and 50 years old with COVID-19, enrolled during active disease.

The chain couples TRBV10-3 to TRBJ2-4; D might be TRBD1 (5 bases). V was trimmed by 8 bases and J by 6 bases, leaving 8 bases between them. Germline lookup yields CDR1 ENHRY and CDR2 SYGVKD. This CDR3 is 11 amino acids long. CDR3 protein: CAIGQGNIQYF. The CDR3 DNA sequence: TGTGCCATCGGTCAGGGAAACATTCAGTACTTC.

The chain is built from TRBV5-1 and TRBJ2-5; 7 bases are shared with TRBD2. The V and J ends lost 1 base and 5 bases, in that order; junction bases with no gene match: 5. The CDR3 has 14 residues. Germline loops: CDR1 SGHRS, CDR2 YFSETQ. CDR3 coding DNA: TGCGCCAGCAGCTTGTCTGCGGGGGAGGAGACCCAGTACTTC. Encoded protein: CASSLSAGEETQYF.

The chain employs TRBV11-3 and TRBJ2-3, with D perhaps TRBD2 (5 bases). The V end was cut by 5 bases, the J end by 4 bases, with 13 bases between. Germline assignment: CDR1 SGHNT and CDR2 YENEEA. The CDR3 spans 14 residues. The CDR3 loop reads CASSLGLMADTQYF. As DNA, the CDR3 is TGTGCCAGCAGCCTCGGACTTATGGCAGATACGCAGTATTTT.